This is a list of T cell receptor beta chains from one sample in a study of human T cells and chemical hapten exposure. Each CDR3 protein gets one entry after TCRdb re-called the RACE reads with MiXCR. This sample has about 270,000 distinct CDR3 sequences, with approximately 7.5% found just once. Sequenced material: whole blood, taken in connection with sensitization to the hapten diphenylcyclopropenone (DPC). The receptors come from a man younger than 30 with alopecia areata. Some clones in this sample may be carry-over from other donors' samples. The conserved cysteine and the conserved F or W are not part of the CDR3 here. Each record gives: V gene, J gene, CDR3 protein.

TRBV7-3,TRBJ2-1,ASSLGSRHLSYNEQF
TRBV6-2/TRBV6-3,TRBJ1-2,ASSNTGHRESYGYT
TRBV29-1,TRBJ2-2,SVGTSGGRNTGELF
TRBV4-3,TRBJ2-3,ASSHEAGENTDTQY
TRBV6-1,TRBJ1-1,ASNYRAPEPF
TRBV25-1,TRBJ2-7,ASSVRDTLGEQY
TRBV4-3,TRBJ2-7,ASSQDHRGYEQY
TRBV6-5,TRBJ2-5,ASSYFRGQETQY
TRBV5-6,TRBJ2-3,ASSLPTGPDTQY
TRBV7-6,TRBJ1-1,ASSYLSDRGGSVAF
TRBV15,TRBJ2-3,ATSREHGAQTDTQY
TRBV29-1,TRBJ1-1,SVDWTAPKNAEAF
TRBV20-1,TRBJ2-3,SARWNRADTQY
TRBV11-3,TRBJ2-5,ASSLGARATPD
TRBV27,TRBJ2-5,ASSQEGESGTQY
TRBV29-1,TRBJ1-5,SVSGGGNQPQH
TRBV27,TRBJ1-5,ASSSVYSNQPQH
TRBV29-1,TRBJ1-2,SVNRGLGYGYT
TRBV7-8,TRBJ2-3,ASSPLMEGTDTQY
TRBV28,TRBJ2-5,ATHGVGGQETQY
TRBV6-5,TRBJ1-6,ASSYYLMGSPLH
TRBV28,TRBJ2-3,ASSFRAGATDTQY
TRBV20-1,TRBJ1-1,SARVGRGRSPMNTEAF
TRBV5-1,TRBJ1-1,ASSFGSRLNTEAF
TRBV6-2/TRBV6-3,TRBJ1-2,ASSSNRDHYGYT
TRBV10-3,TRBJ1-1,AITPGVGGFTEAF
TRBV6-5,TRBJ2-3,ASTSGGSDTQY
TRBV25-1,TRBJ2-3,ASSEFLSTSSSTDTQY
TRBV10-3,TRBJ2-2,AILGTSGADTGELF
TRBV6-2/TRBV6-3,TRBJ2-1,ASSTHTGANEQF
TRBV2,TRBJ2-1,ASSESGASYNEQF
TRBV12-3/TRBV12-4,TRBJ1-2,ASSYPNRDVNYGYT